The T cell receptor (beta chain) described here comes from a study of blood T cell repertoires in COVID-19. Germline loops: CDR1 SGDLS, CDR2 YYNGEE. This CDR3 is built from 15 residues. Trimming cost V 1 base and J 0 bases, with 10 bases left between them. Assay: immunoSEQ multiplex PCR; the TCRdb copy retains only in-frame clones and omits some. The sample holds 270,000 or so clones, approximately 92% seen once. This receptor was taken from a middle-aged woman who had recovered from COVID-19. Material for sequencing was peripheral blood. The chain joins TRBV9 to TRBJ2-5; perhaps TRBD2 as D (5 bases). The CDR3 region is CASSVSGSYQETQYF. The CDR3 DNA follows: TGTGCCAGCAGCGTAAGCGGATCGTACCAAGAGACCCAGTACTTC. The full variable domain, its missing parts supplied by reference TRBV9 and TRBJ2-5, is DSGVTQTPKHLITATGQRVTLRCSPRSGDLSVYWYQQSLDQGLQFLIQYYNGEERAKGNILERFSAQQFPDLHSELNLSSLELGDSALYFCASSVSGSYQETQYFGPGTRLLVL.